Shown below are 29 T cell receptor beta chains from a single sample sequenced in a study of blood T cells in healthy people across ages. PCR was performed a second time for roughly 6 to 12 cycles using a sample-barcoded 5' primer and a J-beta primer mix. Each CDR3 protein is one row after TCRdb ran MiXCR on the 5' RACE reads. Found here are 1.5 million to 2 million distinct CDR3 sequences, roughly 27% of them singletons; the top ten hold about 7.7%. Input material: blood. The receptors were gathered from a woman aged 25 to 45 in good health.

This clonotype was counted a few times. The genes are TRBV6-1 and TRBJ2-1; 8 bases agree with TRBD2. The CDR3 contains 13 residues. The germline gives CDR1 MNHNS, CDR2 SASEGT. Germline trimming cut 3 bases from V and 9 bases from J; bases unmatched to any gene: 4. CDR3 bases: TGTGCCAGCAGTGACGGACTAGCTGTTGAGCAGTTCTTC. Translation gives CASSDGLAVEQFF.

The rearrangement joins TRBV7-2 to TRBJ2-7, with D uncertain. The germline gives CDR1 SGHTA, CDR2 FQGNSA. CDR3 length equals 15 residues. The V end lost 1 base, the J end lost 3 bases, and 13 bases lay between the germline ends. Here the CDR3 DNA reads TGTGCCAGCAGCTTAGGCTACGAGACCCTCTACGAGCAGTACTTC. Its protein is CASSLGYETLYEQYF. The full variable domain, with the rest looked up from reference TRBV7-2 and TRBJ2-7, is GAGVSQSPSNKVTEKGKDVELRCDPISGHTALYWYRQSLGQGLEFLIYFQGNSAPDKSGLPSDRFSAERTGGSVSTLTIQRTQQEDSAVYLCASSLGYETLYEQYFGPGTRLTVT.

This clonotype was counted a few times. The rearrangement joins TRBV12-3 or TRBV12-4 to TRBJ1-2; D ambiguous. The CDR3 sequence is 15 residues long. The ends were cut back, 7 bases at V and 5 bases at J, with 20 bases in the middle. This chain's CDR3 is CASNPSNRETYGYTF. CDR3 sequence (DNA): TGTGCCAGCAACCCATCAAACCGGGAGACTTATGGCTACACCTTC.

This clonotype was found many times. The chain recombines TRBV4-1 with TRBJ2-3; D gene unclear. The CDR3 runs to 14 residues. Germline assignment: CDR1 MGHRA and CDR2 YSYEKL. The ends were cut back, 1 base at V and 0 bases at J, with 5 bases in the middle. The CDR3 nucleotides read TGCGCCAGCAGCCAAGTCGCGAGCACAGATACGCAGTATTTT. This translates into CASSQVASTDTQYF.

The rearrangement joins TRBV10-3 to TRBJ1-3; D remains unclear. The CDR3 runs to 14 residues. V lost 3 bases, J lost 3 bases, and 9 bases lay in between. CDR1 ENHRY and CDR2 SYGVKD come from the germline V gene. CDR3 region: CAISDSSGGNTIYF. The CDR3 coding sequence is TGTGCCATCAGTGACTCCTCCGGTGGAAACACCATATATTTT.

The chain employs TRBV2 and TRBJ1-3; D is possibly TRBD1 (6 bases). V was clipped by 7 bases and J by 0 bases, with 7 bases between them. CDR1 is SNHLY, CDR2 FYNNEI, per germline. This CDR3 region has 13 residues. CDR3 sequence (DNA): TGTGCCAGCAAGGACAGCTCTGGAAACACCATATATTTT. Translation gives CASKDSSGNTIYF. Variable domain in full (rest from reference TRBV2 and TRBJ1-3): EPEVTQTPSHQVTQMGQEVILRCVPISNHLYFYWYRQILGQKVEFLVSFYNNEISEKSEIFDDQFSVERPDGSNFTLKIRSTKLEDSAMYFCASKDSSGNTIYFGEGSWLTVV.

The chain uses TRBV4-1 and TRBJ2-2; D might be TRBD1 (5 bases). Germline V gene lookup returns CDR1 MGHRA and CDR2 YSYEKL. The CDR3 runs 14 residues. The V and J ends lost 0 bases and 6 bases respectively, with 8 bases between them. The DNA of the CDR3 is TGCGCCAGCAGCCAAGAGAAGGGGCCCGGGGAGCTGTTTTTT. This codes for CASSQEKGPGELFF.

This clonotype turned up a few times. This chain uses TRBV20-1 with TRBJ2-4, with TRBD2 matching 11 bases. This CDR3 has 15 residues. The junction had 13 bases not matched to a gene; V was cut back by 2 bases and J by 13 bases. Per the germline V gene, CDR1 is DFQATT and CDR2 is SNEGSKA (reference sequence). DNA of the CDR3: TGCAGTGCTAGATACTCTAGCGGGAGGTATATGGGGCAGTACTTC. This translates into CSARYSSGRYMGQYF.

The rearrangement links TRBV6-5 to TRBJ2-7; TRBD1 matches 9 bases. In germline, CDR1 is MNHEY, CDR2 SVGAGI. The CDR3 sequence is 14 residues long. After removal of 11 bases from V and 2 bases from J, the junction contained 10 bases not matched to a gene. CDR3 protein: CAGKGTGRTYEQYF. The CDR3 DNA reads TGTGCCGGCAAAGGGACAGGGAGGACCTACGAGCAGTACTTC.

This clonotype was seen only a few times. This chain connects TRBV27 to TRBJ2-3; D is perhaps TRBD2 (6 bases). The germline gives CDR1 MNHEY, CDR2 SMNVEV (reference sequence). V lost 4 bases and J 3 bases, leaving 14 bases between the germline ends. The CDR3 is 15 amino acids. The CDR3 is CASSWGGGGTDTQYF. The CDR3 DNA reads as TGTGCCAGCAGTTGGGGAGGAGGCGGGACAGATACGCAGTATTTT.

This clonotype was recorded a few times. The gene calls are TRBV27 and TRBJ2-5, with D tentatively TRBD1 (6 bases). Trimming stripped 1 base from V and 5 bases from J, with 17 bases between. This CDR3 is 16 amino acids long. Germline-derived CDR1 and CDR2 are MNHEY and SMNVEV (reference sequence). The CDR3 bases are TGTGCCAGCAGTTTATACGGCGGCAGGGGTGGGGAGACCCAGTACTTC. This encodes CASSLYGGRGGETQYF.

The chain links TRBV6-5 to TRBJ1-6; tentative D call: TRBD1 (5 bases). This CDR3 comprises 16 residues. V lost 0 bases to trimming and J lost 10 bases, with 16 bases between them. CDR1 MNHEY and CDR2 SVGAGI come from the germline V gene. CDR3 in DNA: TGTGCCAGCAGTTACTCGAGGGGAATGGTAGTATCACCCCTCCACTTT. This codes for CASSYSRGMVVSPLHF.

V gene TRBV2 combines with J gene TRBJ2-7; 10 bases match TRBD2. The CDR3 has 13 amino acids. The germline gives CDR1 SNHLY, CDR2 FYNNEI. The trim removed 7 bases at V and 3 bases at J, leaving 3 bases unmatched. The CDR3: CASKREGIYEQYF. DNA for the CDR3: TGTGCCAGCAAGCGGGAGGGAATCTACGAGCAGTACTTC.

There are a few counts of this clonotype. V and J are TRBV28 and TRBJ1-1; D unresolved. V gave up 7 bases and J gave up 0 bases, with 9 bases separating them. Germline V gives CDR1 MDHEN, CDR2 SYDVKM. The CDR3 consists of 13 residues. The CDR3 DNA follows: TGTGCCAGCACCCTGCGGCTGAACACTGAAGCTTTCTTT. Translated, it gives CASTLRLNTEAFF.

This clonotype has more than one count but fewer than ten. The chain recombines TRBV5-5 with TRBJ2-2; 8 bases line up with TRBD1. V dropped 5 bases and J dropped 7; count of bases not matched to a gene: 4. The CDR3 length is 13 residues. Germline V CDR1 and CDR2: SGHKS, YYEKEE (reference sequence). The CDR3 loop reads CASRPDRGGELFF. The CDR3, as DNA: TGTGCCAGCAGACCAGACAGGGGCGGGGAGCTGTTTTTT.

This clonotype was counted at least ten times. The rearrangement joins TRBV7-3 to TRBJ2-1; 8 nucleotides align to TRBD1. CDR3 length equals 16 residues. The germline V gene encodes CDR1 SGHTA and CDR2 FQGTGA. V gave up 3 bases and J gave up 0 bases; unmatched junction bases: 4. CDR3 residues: CASSFTTGASYNEQFF. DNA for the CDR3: TGTGCCAGCAGCTTTACGACAGGGGCCTCCTACAATGAGCAGTTCTTC.

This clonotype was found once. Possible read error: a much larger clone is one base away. The CDR3 DNA reads as TGCAGCGTTGAGGGCTCCTCCTACGAGCGGTACTTC. Protein: CSVEGSSYERYF. This chain joins TRBV29-1 and TRBJ2-7, with D unresolved. Looked up from germline, CDR1 is SQVTM and CDR2 is ANQGSEA. This CDR3 comprises 12 residues.

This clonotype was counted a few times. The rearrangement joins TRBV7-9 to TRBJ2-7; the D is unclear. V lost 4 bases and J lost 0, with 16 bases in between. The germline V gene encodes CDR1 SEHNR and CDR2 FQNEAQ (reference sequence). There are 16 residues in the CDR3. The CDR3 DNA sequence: TGTGCCAGCAGCTCCTGGGGTGGGCCGAGCTCCTACGAGCAGTACTTC. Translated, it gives CASSSWGGPSSYEQYF. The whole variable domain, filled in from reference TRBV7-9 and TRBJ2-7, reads DTGVSQNPRHKITKRGQNVTFRCDPISEHNRLYWYRQTLGQGPEFLTYFQNEAQLEKSRLLSDRFSAERPKGSFSTLEIQRTEQGDSAMYLCASSSWGGPSSYEQYFGPGTRLTVT.

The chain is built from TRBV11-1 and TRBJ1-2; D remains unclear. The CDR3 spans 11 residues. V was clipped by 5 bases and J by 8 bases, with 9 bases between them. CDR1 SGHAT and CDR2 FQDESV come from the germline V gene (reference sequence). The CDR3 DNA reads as TGTGCCAGCAGCGGCCCTAGGGGCTACACCTTC. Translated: CASSGPRGYTF.

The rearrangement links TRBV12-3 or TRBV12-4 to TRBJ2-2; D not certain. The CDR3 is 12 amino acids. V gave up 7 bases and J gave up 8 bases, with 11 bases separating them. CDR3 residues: CASTKSLGELFF. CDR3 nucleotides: TGTGCCAGCACCAAGTCCCTGGGGGAGCTGTTTTTT.

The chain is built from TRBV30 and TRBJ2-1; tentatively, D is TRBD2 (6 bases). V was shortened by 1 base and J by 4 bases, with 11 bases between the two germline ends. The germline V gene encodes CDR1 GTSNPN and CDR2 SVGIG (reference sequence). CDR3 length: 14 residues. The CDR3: CAWSDVGGYNEQFF. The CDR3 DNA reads TGTGCCTGGAGTGACGTGGGGGGATACAATGAGCAGTTCTTC.

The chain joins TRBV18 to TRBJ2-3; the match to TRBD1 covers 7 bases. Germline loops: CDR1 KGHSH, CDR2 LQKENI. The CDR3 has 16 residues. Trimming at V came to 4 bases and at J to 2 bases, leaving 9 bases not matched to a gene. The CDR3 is CASSRPGQEYTDTQYF. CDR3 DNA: TGTGCCAGCTCACGGCCTGGACAGGAGTACACAGATACGCAGTATTTT.

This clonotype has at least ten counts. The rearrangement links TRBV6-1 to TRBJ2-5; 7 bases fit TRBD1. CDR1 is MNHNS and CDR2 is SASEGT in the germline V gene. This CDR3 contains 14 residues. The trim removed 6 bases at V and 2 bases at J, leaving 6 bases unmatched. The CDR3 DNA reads TGTGCCAGCAGCGGAGAGGGACAGCAAGAGACCCAGTACTTC. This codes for CASSGEGQQETQYF.

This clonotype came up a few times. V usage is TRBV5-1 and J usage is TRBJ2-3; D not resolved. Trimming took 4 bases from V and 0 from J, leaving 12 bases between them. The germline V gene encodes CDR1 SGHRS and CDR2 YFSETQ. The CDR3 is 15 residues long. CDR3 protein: CASSPEAVSTDTQYF. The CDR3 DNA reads TGCGCCAGCAGCCCCGAGGCTGTTAGCACAGATACGCAGTATTTT.

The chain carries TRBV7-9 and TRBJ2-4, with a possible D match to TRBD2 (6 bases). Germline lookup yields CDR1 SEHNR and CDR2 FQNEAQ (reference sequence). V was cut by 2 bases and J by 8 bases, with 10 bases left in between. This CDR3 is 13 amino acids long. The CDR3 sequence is CASSLRGEDIQYF. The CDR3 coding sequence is TGTGCCAGCAGCTTACGAGGGGAGGACATTCAGTACTTC. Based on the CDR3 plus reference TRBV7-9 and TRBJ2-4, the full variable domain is DTGVSQNPRHKITKRGQNVTFRCDPISEHNRLYWYRQTLGQGPEFLTYFQNEAQLEKSRLLSDRFSAERPKGSFSTLEIQRTEQGDSAMYLCASSLRGEDIQYFGAGTRLSVL.

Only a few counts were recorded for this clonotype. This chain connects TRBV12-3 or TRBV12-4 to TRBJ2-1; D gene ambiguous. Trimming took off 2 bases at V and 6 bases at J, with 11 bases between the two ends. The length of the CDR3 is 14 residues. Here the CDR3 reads CASSLSRWGNEQFF. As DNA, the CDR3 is TGTGCCAGCAGTTTATCGAGGTGGGGCAATGAGCAGTTCTTC.

CDR3 nucleotides: TGTGCCAGCAGCCCGTTCGTAGCAGGAGAGCAGTACTTC. This translates into CASSPFVAGEQYF. V usage is TRBV7-9 and J usage is TRBJ2-7; D uncertain. The CDR3 consists of 13 residues. Trimming took 5 bases from V and 7 from J, leaving 15 bases between them. Per germline, CDR1 SEHNR and CDR2 FQNEAQ (reference sequence).

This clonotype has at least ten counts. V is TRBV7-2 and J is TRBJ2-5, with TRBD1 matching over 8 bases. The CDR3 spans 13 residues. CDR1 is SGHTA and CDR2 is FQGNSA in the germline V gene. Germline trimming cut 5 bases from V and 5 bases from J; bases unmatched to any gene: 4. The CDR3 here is CASSQDRDETQYF. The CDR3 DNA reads TGTGCCAGCAGCCAGGACAGGGACGAGACCCAGTACTTC. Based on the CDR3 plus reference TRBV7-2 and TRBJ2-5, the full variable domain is GAGVSQSPSNKVTEKGKDVELRCDPISGHTALYWYRQSLGQGLEFLIYFQGNSAPDKSGLPSDRFSAERTGGSVSTLTIQRTQQEDSAVYLCASSQDRDETQYFGPGTRLLVL.

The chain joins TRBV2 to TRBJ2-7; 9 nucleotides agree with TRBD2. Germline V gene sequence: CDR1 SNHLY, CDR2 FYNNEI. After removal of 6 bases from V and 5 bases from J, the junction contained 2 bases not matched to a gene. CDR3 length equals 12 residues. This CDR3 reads CASRGLAHEQYF. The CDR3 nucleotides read TGTGCCAGCAGGGGACTAGCTCACGAGCAGTACTTC.